This passage covers 8 T cell receptor beta chains from one sample sequenced in a study of T cell responses to AZD1222 COVID-19 vaccine. Sequencing used immunoSEQ multiplex PCR; TCRdb keeps in-frame clones, though not all of them. The sample lists some 150,000 clones; 88% were seen once. The material was peripheral blood, obtained 28 days after the second dose of the MenACWY control vaccine. The receptors here all came from an adult who received the MenACWY meningococcal vaccine as a control.

The chain has TRBV7-8 and TRBJ2-7, with TRBD1 matching 8 bases. This CDR3 has 15 amino acids. Trimming took 5 bases from V and 7 from J; bases not matched to a gene: 13. Germline V gene lookup returns CDR1 SGHVS and CDR2 FQNEAQ. The DNA of the CDR3 is TGTGCCAGCAGCCGAGCTTTCCAGGGGGCGCAAGAGCAGTACTTC. Translation gives CASSRAFQGAQEQYF. Looking up the rest from reference TRBV7-8 and TRBJ2-7 gives the full variable domain: GAGVSQSPRYKVAKRGQDVALRCDPISGHVSLFWYQQALGQGPEFLTYFQNEAQLDKSGLPSDRFFAERPEGSVSTLKIQRTQQEDSAVYLCASSRAFQGAQEQYFGPGTRLTVT.

This chain joins TRBV6-1 and TRBJ2-7; tentatively, D is TRBD1 (5 bases). Germline CDR1 MNHNS, CDR2 SASEGT. This CDR3 has 16 residues. The V and J ends lost 2 bases and 0 bases respectively, with 14 bases between them. The CDR3 region has the DNA TGTGCCAGCAGTGAAAAGGATCCAGGGTTCTCCTACGAGCAGTACTTC. Its translation: CASSEKDPGFSYEQYF.

The V and J genes are TRBV27 and TRBJ1-1; a possible D gene is TRBD1 (5 bases). CDR1 and CDR2 (germline): MNHEY, SMNVEV (reference sequence). Trimming took 5 bases from V and 4 from J, leaving 14 bases between them. The CDR3 has 14 residues. This CDR3 reads CASSPMGQPTEAFF. CDR3 DNA: TGTGCCAGCAGTCCTATGGGGCAGCCCACTGAAGCTTTCTTT.

The chain carries TRBV4-2 and TRBJ1-1; 8 nucleotides agree with TRBD1. Per germline, CDR1 LGHNA and CDR2 YNFKEQ. The CDR3 sequence is 12 residues long. After removal of 2 bases from V and 8 bases from J, the junction contained 1 base not matched to a gene. CDR3 DNA sequence: TGTGCCAGCAGCCAACGGACAGGGGAAGCTTTCTTT. Its translation: CASSQRTGEAFF.

This rearrangement joins TRBV5-4 to TRBJ2-5; 7 nucleotides agree with TRBD2. V shed 3 bases and J 4 bases; nucleotides not matched to a gene: 9. The CDR3 covers 15 residues. Germline V gives CDR1 SGHNT, CDR2 YYREEE (reference sequence). The CDR3 DNA reads as TGTGCCAGCAGCTCCCAGACTAGCTCCCGAGAGACCCAGTACTTC. Protein product: CASSSQTSSRETQYF.

The chain is built from TRBV7-3 and TRBJ1-1; the D gene is possibly TRBD1 (6 bases). In germline, CDR1 is SGHTA, CDR2 FQGTGA. The CDR3 loop spans 14 amino acids. Trimming pared 1 base from V and 3 bases from J, leaving 9 bases between. The CDR3 bases are TGTGCCAGCAGCTTAAGGGGGCCGTACACTGAAGCTTTCTTT. This codes for CASSLRGPYTEAFF. Full variable domain (rest looked up from reference TRBV7-3 and TRBJ1-1): GAGVSQTPSNKVTEKGKYVELRCDPISGHTALYWYRQSLGQGPEFLIYFQGTGAADDSGLPNDRFFAVRPEGSVSTLKIQRTERGDSAVYLCASSLRGPYTEAFFGQGTRLTVV.

This chain's CDR3 is CASSLALRGFNSPLHF. Here the CDR3 DNA reads TGTGCCAGCAGCTTAGCCCTCAGGGGGTTTAATTCACCCCTCCACTTT. The rearrangement joins TRBV7-2 to TRBJ1-6; 7 positions agree with TRBD1. CDR1 SGHTA and CDR2 FQGNSA come from the germline V gene. Unmatched junction bases numbered 5, after V lost 0 bases and J lost 6 bases. The CDR3 loop spans 16 amino acids.

This clone has only a few counts. This chain connects TRBV11-1 to TRBJ2-1; D gene unclear. V lost 5 bases, J lost 4 bases, and 9 bases lay in between. CDR1 and CDR2 from the germline V gene are SGHAT and FQDESV (reference sequence). The CDR3 sequence is 13 residues long. CDR3 in amino acids: CASSAHRYNEQFF. CDR3 coding DNA: TGTGCCAGCAGCGCCCACAGATACAATGAGCAGTTCTTC.